This T cell receptor beta chain was captured by sequencing in a study of cytomegalovirus exposure and HLA in healthy donors (dated 2017 in TCRdb). Study-wide context: According to an earlier analysis of a few hundred of the donors, some 180 million T cells yielded 100 million or so unique TCR beta sequences and approximately 280 Gb of sequence data. Besides the first cohort of roughly 640 subjects, a separate validation cohort made up of over 100 different subjects was used. Both class I and class II loci were covered by HLA typing, at four-digit resolution. Across approximately 400 genotyped donors of the cohort, an average of approximately 200,000 unique TCR beta nucleotide sequences per donor were sequenced, and 15% to 20% of those sequences were non-productive. Four to six DR-DQ haplotypes were handled as single units for association and clustering because linkage in the cohort was strong. An early release that covered about 600 HLA-typed donors contained approximately 320 gigabases of sequencing data and 65 million to 100 million unique TCR sequences. Of the approximately 400 genotyped donors, over 80% were placed in the genetic ancestry cluster associated with self-reported Caucasian donors. Typing coverage differed by locus: A, B, C, DRB1 and DQB1 were typed in roughly 620-640 donors, DQA1 in about 500, DPA1 in 600 to 610, and DPB1 in roughly 470. To predict cytomegalovirus infection status, the study combined high-throughput TCR immunosequencing, statistical association of individual TCRs with disease status, and machine learning. Genome-wide SNP genotypes for about three fifths of the roughly 670 donors were used in a later genetic analysis, which treated that subset as a discovery cohort. An earlier analysis of approximately 640 of the donors applied high-throughput TCR beta sequencing to assess whether each TCR beta V gene segment acted as functional or pseudogenic. Donor age, sex, ethnicity and CMV serostatus were compiled together with the repertoire data. Using immunosequencing, the study profiled T cell repertoires from 500 to 800 subjects and related those repertoires to cytomegalovirus serostatus. All discovery cohort repertoires had been generated using a single sequencing platform. Rather than drawing on any new phenotypic data, the later analysis identified candidate immune exposures from TCR beta sequences and the way those sequences occurred across donors. To study patterns of TCR occurrence, a later analysis re-analyzed previously published TCR beta repertoires from 700 or so donors and added high-resolution HLA genotyping. The aim of the study was to test whether cataloging public T cell receptors could identify signatures of past pathogen exposure.

In total, approximately 610 healthy bone marrow donors made up the cohort. At the time of sampling, all cohort members were nominally healthy, though unrecorded immune exposures were likely present. The donor was CMV seronegative and belonged to the group of over 350 seronegative cohort members. A peripheral blood sample was collected from each donor, and TCR beta sequencing was performed on peripheral blood mononuclear cells. The Qiagen DNeasy Blood Extraction Kit was used to extract genomic DNA from the blood cell samples. Reading the germline V gene gives CDR1 MDHEN and CDR2 SYDVKM. The CDR3 has 15 amino acids, counting the end cysteine and phenylalanine. CDR3 DNA is the only sequence kept; it has 45 bases, read in frame from the first base. A distance of 17 bases separates the germline ends of V and J, which lose 2 bases and 6 bases respectively. As to this clone: What antigen it recognizes has not been identified. No per-base quality is available; no much larger clone lies one base away.

Study-level results and caveats: A few of the identified cytomegalovirus-associated TCR beta chains were confirmed in vitro to be specific for cytomegalovirus antigens. Only TCR beta chains were sequenced in this cohort, and the absence of alpha or paired-chain data limited detectable features. A later genetic analysis associated a missense DCLRE1C variant with V-gene and J-gene trimming of TCR beta chains, and an independent cohort replicated the association. A cluster of highly shared sequence variants was judged likely to represent a technical artifact of the sequencing pipeline. The classifier was reported to diagnose cytomegalovirus status with high specificity and sensitivity in both the original and validation cohorts. At a false discovery rate of 0.05, a later analysis linked 15,000 to 20,000 TCR beta sequences to specific HLA alleles. Because HLA typing was missing for some donors at each locus, association tests included only the typed subset. Compared with equally common non-associated chains, HLA-associated TCR beta chains in a later analysis were more clonally expanded and had lower generation probabilities. Immune exposure information for the cohort was limited to CMV serostatus. Linkage disequilibrium might explain the correlated functional status among segregating V segments, but an unknown experimental factor could not be excluded. It was suggested by the authors that the approach could potentially be generalized to other disease states and immunological phenotypes. Most TCR sequences were observed very rarely across donors, whereas some public TCRs were present in many individuals. A later analysis found that most CMV-associated TCR beta chains appeared HLA-restricted, with HLA associations seemingly driven largely by CMV exposure. A further reported finding was that TCR beta sequences accurately predicted the HLA-A and HLA-B alleles for most subjects in the first cohort. In an earlier analysis of more than 500 of the donors, most TCR beta V segments appeared in productive rearrangements about 87% or about 30% of the time, broadly matching IMGT annotations. The earlier analysis of approximately 590 of the donors excluded 15 to 20 rarely observed V segments, including chromosome 9 orphons, because counts were too low. In the study, approximately 160 TCR beta chains were listed as associated with cytomegalovirus. In a later analysis, several top co-occurrence clusters were reported to appear linked to parvovirus B19, influenza, CMV and Epstein-Barr virus. Some IMGT-functional V segments, including TRBV6-2 and TRBV6-3, could not be told apart with the 87-base-pair reads, so those segments were excluded. Compared with the 666-donor mean, donors in an Asian-associated ancestry cluster had fewer N-insertions in productive TCRs, according to a later genetic analysis. In a later analysis, TCR association rates were found to vary across HLA loci, with the most associated TCRs seen for DRB1 alleles and the fewest for HLA-C alleles. The presence/absence analyses assumed that sequencing depth was roughly uniform across donors, and that assumption may not be true. When HLA alleles, especially DR and DQ, strongly co-occurred, TCR associations were difficult to assign to individual alleles.

The method behind the library was the immunoSEQ multiplex PCR assay. The multiplex PCR relied on a mix of 60 forward primers for TCR Vbeta segments and 13 reverse primers for TCR Jbeta segments. A multiplex PCR assay on genomic DNA amplified the CDR3 region of rearranged TCR beta genes. The amplified TCR beta libraries were sequenced on the Illumina HiSeq System as 87-base-pair reads. Regarding the original processing steps: Across the 700 or so repertoires, a later analysis counted 75 million to 90 million unique TCR beta chains, around 10 million of which were shared by at least two donors. A nearest-neighbor algorithm error-corrected the raw reads and collapsed the reads into unique sequences, merging closely related sequences to remove PCR and sequencing errors. To assign V, D and J gene segments, CDR3 sequences were aligned to IMGT reference sequences. For a sequence to be retained, at least a six-nucleotide match to both a V gene segment and a J gene segment was required. A rearrangement counted as productive if the CDR3 had no stop codons and remained in frame with V and J, and every other rearrangement counted as non-productive. Following IMGT convention, CDR3 was defined as the stretch from the second conserved V-encoded cysteine up to the conserved J-encoded phenylalanine. In an earlier analysis of 500 to 650 of the donors, sequences lacking an unambiguous match to a single V gene segment were excluded. In an earlier analysis of about 590 of the donors, a V segment was called functional when productive rearrangements were above 56.7%, and segregating when the standard deviation between donors exceeded 5%. A statistical classification framework was developed to diagnose cytomegalovirus status using the catalog of TCR beta chain sequences. V and J gene assignment, in a later analysis, came from comparing TCR nucleotide sequences with IMGT/GENE-DB human TR gene sequences. In a later analysis, CDR3 sequences and most-parsimonious VDJ recombination scenarios were assigned using the TCRdist pipeline. In a later analysis, each TCR beta chain was defined by its CDR3 amino acid sequence together with its V-gene family, and reads without a unique V-gene family were excluded. A later analysis removed 592 highly shared, low-generation-probability nucleotide sequences to deal with suspected cross-contamination and a sequencing artifact. For each public chain, a later analysis derived a clonal expansion index from normalized ranks of inferred template counts within each repertoire. Generation probabilities in a later analysis came from a VDJ recombination model fitted to out-of-frame rearrangements, and those results were checked against IGoR. Hypergeometric tests were used in a later analysis to score TCR-TCR, TCR-HLA and TCR-CMV co-occurrence, with a repertoire-size bias correction applied to the TCR pairs. In a later analysis, false discovery rates were estimated by permuting HLA or CMV assignments 20 times. In a later analysis, co-occurring TCRs were grouped using DBSCAN, and TCRdist sequence similarity was added for clustering within HLA-allele-positive subsets. Repertoires with fewer than 30,000 or more than 120,000 public chains, plus five repertoires with anomalous nucleotide sharing, were excluded from co-occurrence clustering. TCRdb provides this immuneACCESS table in a form limited to in-frame rearrangements. Some clones are lacking; in checked studies, under half of them reflect an unresolved V gene, and why the rest are absent is not known. V and J calls and clone size are given by that table; D and trimming were obtained from the DNA. A total of under 90,000 clones appear in this sample, around 80% of them only once. The ten largest make up about 2.2% of the sample.

The source of this sequence is a man aged 40-49 years in good health and CMV-seronegative. The sequenced sample was PBMCs. In this chain, TRBV28 is recombined with TRBJ2-7; a weak D assignment points to TRBD1 (5 bases agree). CDR3 protein: CASSLPGSGRGEQYF. The base sequence is TGTGCCAGCAGTTTACCGGGTTCAGGAAGGGGCGAGCAGTACTTC. The full variable domain, with segments outside the CDR3 supplied by the reference TRBV28 and TRBJ2-7 proteins, appears as DVKVTQSSRYLVKRTGEKVFLECVQDMDHENMFWYRQDPGLGLRLIYFSYDVKMKEKGDIPEGYSVSREKKERFSLILESASTNQTSMYLCASSLPGSGRGEQYFGPGTRLTVT.